The 27 T cell receptor beta chains listed next were all sequenced from one sample in a study of CXCR3-negative and CXCR3-positive naive CD8 T cells. Study-wide points: Compared with CXCR3-negative naive cells, CXCR3-positive naive cells showed more hydrophobic TRB CDR3s.

These receptors' antigens are unknown. 5' RACE with UMI labels generated the TRB cDNA libraries. TCRdb re-called the 5' RACE reads, yielding one record per CDR3 amino acid sequence without DNA. Recorded here are roughly 120,000 distinct CDR3 sequences; the top ten clones represent roughly 0.62%. The sample comprised naive CXCR3+ CD8+ T cells from blood. Specified subset: CD45RO-CCR7+CD27+CD95- naive CD8+ T cells expressing CXCR3 (TNR3+). Receptor source: a human donor in good health. Some clones in this sample may be carry-over from other donors' samples.

This chain connects TRBV6-2 or TRBV6-3 to TRBJ2-1; with no DNA, the TCRdb D assignment of TRBD1 cannot be verified. The CDR3 has 17 residues. CDR1 is MNHEY and CDR2 is SVGEGT in the germline V gene. The CDR3 sequence: CASSYPPGQAVKDEQFF.

V and J are TRBV21-1 and TRBJ2-3. TRBV21-1 is designated a pseudogene. This CDR3 has 13 amino acids. The CDR3 reads CASSKRGLDTQYF.

The V call is TRBV29-1, the J call TRBJ1-1. This CDR3 spans 13 amino acids. Germline-derived CDR1 and CDR2 are SQVTM and ANQGSEA. The CDR3 sequence: CSVEAAQNTEAFF.

The rearrangement links TRBV7-9 to TRBJ2-7; TCRdb's D call, TRBD1, is unchecked because there is no DNA. CDR3 size: 12 residues. Germline V CDR1 and CDR2: SEHNR, FQNEAQ (reference sequence). Here the CDR3 reads CASSIRDSEQYF.

The chain joins TRBV30 to TRBJ1-1. The germline CDR1 and CDR2 sequences are GTSNPN and SVGIG (reference sequence). CDR3 length equals 13 residues. The CDR3 spells CAWSLRQNTEAFF.

The V and J genes are TRBV6-6 and TRBJ1-1; TCRdb's D call, TRBD1, is unchecked because there is no DNA. The CDR3 consists of 17 residues. Germline loops: CDR1 MNHNY, CDR2 SVGAGI (reference sequence). The CDR3 sequence is CASTPVGEGAMNTEALF.

The rearrangement links TRBV29-1 to TRBJ2-1; TCRdb's D gene call, TRBD1, goes unchecked for lack of DNA. CDR1 is SQVTM, CDR2 ANQGSEA, per germline. This CDR3 comprises 13 residues. The CDR3 is CSVDGIWASEQFF.

The chain couples TRBV12-3 or TRBV12-4 to TRBJ1-2. The CDR3 runs to 16 residues. The CDR3 reads CASSSGGFRALYGYTF.

V usage is TRBV18 and J usage is TRBJ2-7; TCRdb selects TRBD2, and the lack of DNA leaves this call unchecked. Germline assignment: CDR1 KGHSH and CDR2 LQKENI. The CDR3 is 16 amino acids. CDR3 amino acids: CASSPPGLAASYEQYF. Drawing the rest from reference TRBV18 and TRBJ2-7, the complete variable domain is NAGVMQNPRHLVRRRGQEARLRCSPMKGHSHVYWYRQLPEEGLKFMVYLQKENIIDESGMPKERFSAEFPKEGPSILRIQQVVRGDSAAYFCASSPPGLAASYEQYFGPGTRLTVT.

The rearrangement uses TRBV4-2 and TRBJ2-3; TCRdb designates TRBD1, a call that cannot be tested without DNA. CDR1 and CDR2 from the germline V gene are LGHNA and YNFKEQ. There are 14 residues in the CDR3. This CDR3 is CASSPDRVKDTQYF.

The chain is built from TRBV29-1 and TRBJ2-3. The length of the CDR3 is 16 residues. In germline, CDR1 is SQVTM, CDR2 ANQGSEA. CDR3 sequence reads: CSVEDRVMTSTDTQYF.

This rearrangement joins TRBV5-1 to TRBJ2-3; the TRBD1 assignment by TCRdb is unverifiable without DNA. CDR1 is SGHRS and CDR2 is YFSETQ in the germline V gene. The CDR3 is made up of 15 amino acids. This CDR3 reads CASREAGAGTDTQYF.

The V call is TRBV5-1, the J call TRBJ2-4; there is no DNA to check the TCRdb D call of TRBD2. CDR1 is SGHRS, CDR2 YFSETQ, per germline. This CDR3 spans 19 amino acids. The CDR3 here is CASSLRTSGSPGAKNIQYF. The full variable domain, rest sourced from reference TRBV5-1 and TRBJ2-4, is KAGVTQTPRYLIKTRGQQVTLSCSPISGHRSVSWYQQTPGQGLQFLFEYFSETQRNKGNFPGRFSGRQFSNSRSEMNVSTLELGDSALYLCASSLRTSGSPGAKNIQYFGAGTRLSVL.

The chain uses TRBV12-3 or TRBV12-4 and TRBJ1-1; without DNA, the TCRdb call of TRBD1 cannot be checked. The length of the CDR3 is 15 residues. CDR3 residues: CASSLGQGDYTEAFF.

V gene TRBV4-1 combines with J gene TRBJ2-1; with no DNA, the TCRdb D assignment of TRBD1 cannot be verified. Germline CDR1 reads MGHRA; CDR2 reads YSYEKL. The CDR3 loop spans 13 amino acids. CDR3 protein: CASSRYRADEQFF.

The chain uses TRBV7-3 and TRBJ2-7; TCRdb lists TRBD2, though no DNA is available to test this call. The CDR3 has 15 amino acids. Germline V lookup: CDR1 SGHTA, CDR2 FQGTGA. This CDR3 reads CASSLTNFGTREQYF.

The V gene is TRBV6-2 or TRBV6-3, the J gene TRBJ2-7; TCRdb's D call of TRBD2 is untestable without DNA. CDR1 MNHEY and CDR2 SVGEGT come from the germline V gene. The CDR3 is 11 residues long. The CDR3 protein is CATSPGLKEYF.

This chain uses TRBV29-1 with TRBJ2-2. Germline V gene sequence: CDR1 SQVTM, CDR2 ANQGSEA. The CDR3 runs 12 residues. The CDR3 sequence: CSVVLGTGELFF.

This chain uses TRBV14 with TRBJ2-3. From germline, CDR1 is SGHDN and CDR2 FVKESK. The CDR3 is made up of 13 amino acids. This chain's CDR3 is CASSQDLTDTQYF.

V is TRBV20-1 and J is TRBJ2-1. Germline V gene data show CDR1 as DFQATT and CDR2 as SNEGSKA (reference sequence). The CDR3 covers 12 residues. CDR3 protein: CSARETSSEQFF.

The chain joins TRBV5-1 to TRBJ1-5; TCRdb's assignment of TRBD1 cannot be checked, as there is no DNA. Germline-derived CDR1 and CDR2 are SGHRS and YFSETQ. The CDR3 has 15 residues. The CDR3 region is CASSFGGEGNQPQHF. Full variable domain (remainder filled in from reference TRBV5-1 and TRBJ1-5): KAGVTQTPRYLIKTRGQQVTLSCSPISGHRSVSWYQQTPGQGLQFLFEYFSETQRNKGNFPGRFSGRQFSNSRSEMNVSTLELGDSALYLCASSFGGEGNQPQHFGDGTRLSIL.

The gene calls are TRBV29-1 and TRBJ2-2. This CDR3 spans 13 amino acids. Germline V gene sequence: CDR1 SQVTM, CDR2 ANQGSEA. The chain's CDR3 is CSVVDGNTGELFF.

The gene calls are TRBV7-9 and TRBJ2-3; TCRdb lists TRBD1, though no DNA is available to test this call. This CDR3 comprises 16 residues. Germline V gene sequence: CDR1 SEHNR, CDR2 FQNEAQ (reference sequence). The chain's CDR3 is CASSPPGAPSTDTQYF.

The chain combines TRBV29-1 with TRBJ2-5; checking the TCRdb D call of TRBD1 is not possible without DNA. This CDR3 is 16 amino acids long. Germline V gene lookup returns CDR1 SQVTM and CDR2 ANQGSEA. The CDR3 loop reads CSVEGADRGLVETQYF.

The chain employs TRBV7-3 and TRBJ2-2. Germline CDR1 is SGHTA and CDR2 is FQGTGA. CDR3 size: 13 residues. CDR3 amino acids: CASSLTHSGELFF. Full variable domain (outside the CDR3, taken from reference TRBV7-3 and TRBJ2-2): GAGVSQTPSNKVTEKGKYVELRCDPISGHTALYWYRQSLGQGPEFLIYFQGTGAADDSGLPNDRFFAVRPEGSVSTLKIQRTERGDSAVYLCASSLTHSGELFFGEGSRLTVL.

The chain combines TRBV20-1 with TRBJ1-5. Germline CDR1 and CDR2: DFQATT and SNEGSKA (reference sequence). The CDR3 is 15 amino acids. The CDR3 loop is CSARDWEQSNQPQHF.

The chain employs TRBV5-1 and TRBJ2-1. Germline V CDR1 and CDR2: SGHRS, YFSETQ. The CDR3 runs to 12 residues. The CDR3 reads CASSSTVNEQFF.